This T cell receptor (beta chain) came from a study of human T cells and chemical hapten exposure. TCRdb itself ran the 5' RACE reads through MiXCR, one entry per CDR3 protein. The sample carries around 82,000 distinct CDR3 sequences, 6.5% to 8.5% recorded once. Total RNA was extracted from unfractionated whole blood. This clonotype came up many times. The origin of this receptor is a male donor in good health.

The CDR3 DNA follows: TGTGCCAGCAGCTTAGGGGCGCCCGGGGCCAACGTCCTGACTTTC. The encoded protein is CASSLGAPGANVLTF. V is TRBV13 and J is TRBJ2-6, with unresolved D. CDR3 size: 15 residues. Trimming removed 0 bases at V and 4 bases at J, with 7 bases between. Germline V CDR1 and CDR2: PRHDT, FYEKMQ (reference sequence).